These T cell receptor beta chains were read from a single sample in a study of response to subunit inactivated influenza vaccine. MiXCR was run by TCRdb on the RT-PCR reads, yielding one entry per CDR3 protein. Of roughly 650,000 distinct CDR3 sequences detected, 14% appear once; the ten largest clones hold roughly 7.2%. The specimen comprised PBMCs from blood, sampled around 14 days before vaccination. The receptors were sampled from a man aged 45-65 years who received an inactivated influenza vaccine. The CDR3 runs from the conserved cysteine through the conserved F or W. A D gene is named only where the DNA matches it firmly. Rows may omit the clone size; those that give it use once, few, many or a size class.

j_gene: TRBJ2-1; d_gene: .; v_gene: TRBV28; abundance: few; CDR3nt: TGTGCCAGCGATTCAGCGAGCAGGGGCTCCTACAATGAGCAGTTCTTC; CDR3aa: CASDSASRGSYNEQFF
j_gene: TRBJ2-1; d_gene: .; v_gene: TRBV5-1; abundance: few; CDR3nt: TGCGCCAGCAGACAGGATCTCTACAATGAGCAGTTCTTC; CDR3aa: CASRQDLYNEQFF
j_gene: TRBJ2-4; d_gene: .; v_gene: TRBV29-1; abundance: few; CDR3nt: TGCAGCGGGGGGGGCGCTTACATTCAGTACTTC; CDR3aa: CSGGGAYIQYF
j_gene: TRBJ2-1; d_gene: TRBD2; v_gene: TRBV6-1; abundance: few; CDR3nt: TGTGCCAGCAGGGGAACTAGCGGGAGGGGGGGCAATGAGCAGTTCTTC; CDR3aa: CASRGTSGRGGNEQFF
j_gene: TRBJ2-1; d_gene: TRBD2; v_gene: TRBV20-1; abundance: many; CDR3nt: TGCAGTGCTCCGACTAGCCACTCCTACAATGAGCAGTTCTTC; CDR3aa: CSAPTSHSYNEQFF
j_gene: TRBJ2-3; d_gene: .; v_gene: TRBV12-3/TRBV12-4; abundance: .; CDR3nt: TGTGCCAGCAGTAGACAGCGTTGGGATACGCAGTATTTT; CDR3aa: CASSRQRWDTQYF
j_gene: TRBJ2-3; d_gene: .; v_gene: TRBV10-1; abundance: few; CDR3nt: TGCGCCAGCAGTGAAGGTCAGAATACGCAGTATTTT; CDR3aa: CASSEGQNTQYF
j_gene: TRBJ2-2; d_gene: .; v_gene: TRBV7-9; abundance: .; CDR3nt: TGTGCCAGCAGCTCACAGGGAAACACCGGGGAGCCGTTTTTT; CDR3aa: CASSSQGNTGEPFF
j_gene: TRBJ2-7; d_gene: .; v_gene: TRBV28; abundance: few; CDR3nt: TGTGCCAGCAGTCCCCCCCTGAGGAGCGAGCAGTACTTC; CDR3aa: CASSPPLRSEQYF
j_gene: TRBJ2-5; d_gene: TRBD2; v_gene: TRBV3-1; abundance: .; CDR3nt: TGTGCCAGCAGCCAAGATATGGCTAGCGGGGGGGATGGTCAAGAGACCCAGTACTTC; CDR3aa: CASSQDMASGGDGQETQYF
j_gene: TRBJ2-2; d_gene: .; v_gene: TRBV7-8; abundance: .; CDR3nt: TGTGCCAGCAGCTTATATTTGGCGGCCTCGAACACCGGGGAGCTGTTTTTT; CDR3aa: CASSLYLAASNTGELFF
j_gene: TRBJ2-4; d_gene: .; v_gene: TRBV7-2; abundance: .; CDR3nt: TGTGCCAGCAGCTTACCAAGGGGGGTAGTGCAAAACATTCAGTACTTC; CDR3aa: CASSLPRGVVQNIQYF
j_gene: TRBJ2-7; d_gene: TRBD2; v_gene: TRBV7-6; abundance: .; CDR3nt: TGTGCCAGCAGCTCCGTCCGGGTAGCGGGCGAAACTTACGAGCAGTACTTC; CDR3aa: CASSSVRVAGETYEQYF
j_gene: TRBJ2-5; d_gene: TRBD2; v_gene: TRBV29-1; abundance: few; CDR3nt: TGCAGCTTCTGGCAGGGAGGGGAGACCCAGTACTTC; CDR3aa: CSFWQGGETQYF